This TCR beta chain originates from a study of blood T cell repertoires in COVID-19. Study background: COVID-19 samples, acute and convalescent, were from the United States, Italy and Spain. PBMCs, B-cell-depleted T cells, or T cells provided the cDNA or gDNA that made up the material.

Losses at the gene ends were 6 bases for V and 0 bases for J; bases not matched to a gene: 6. This CDR3 has 16 amino acids. Germline-derived CDR1 and CDR2 are WNHNN and SYGVQD (reference sequence). Original data processing: Estimates of nucleated cell counts were drawn from the amplification of reference gene primers. Repertoires were generated with immunoSEQ multiplex PCR, while TCRdb's copy carries only in-frame clones and drops some. V, J and clone size reflect that table, while D and trimming were determined from the DNA. This table holds a few hundred thousand clones, about 89% found once. This clone has just a few counts.

This sequence originates from a woman aged 55-75 years with acute or convalescent COVID-19. Sequencing was done on a sample of peripheral blood. The chain joins TRBV10-1 to TRBJ1-5, with 9 bases lining up with TRBD1. The CDR3 DNA is TGCGCCAGCAGACTACGGACAGGGGATAGCAATCAGCCCCAGCATTTT. This codes for CASRLRTGDSNQPQHF.